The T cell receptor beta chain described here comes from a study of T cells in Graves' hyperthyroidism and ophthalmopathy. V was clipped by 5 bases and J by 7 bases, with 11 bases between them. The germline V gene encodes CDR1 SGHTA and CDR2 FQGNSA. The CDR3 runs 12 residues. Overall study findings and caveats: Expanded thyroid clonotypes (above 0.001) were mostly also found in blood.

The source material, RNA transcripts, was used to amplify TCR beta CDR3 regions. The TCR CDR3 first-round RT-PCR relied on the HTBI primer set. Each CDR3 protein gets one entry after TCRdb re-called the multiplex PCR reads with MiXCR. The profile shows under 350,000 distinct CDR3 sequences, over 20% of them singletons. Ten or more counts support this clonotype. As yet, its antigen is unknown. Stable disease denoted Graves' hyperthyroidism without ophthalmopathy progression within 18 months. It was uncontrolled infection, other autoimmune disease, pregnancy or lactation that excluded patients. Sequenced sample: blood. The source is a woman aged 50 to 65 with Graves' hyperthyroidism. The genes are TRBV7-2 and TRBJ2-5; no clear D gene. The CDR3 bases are TGTGCCAGCAGCCAATCGATCGGGACCCAGTACTTC. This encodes CASSQSIGTQYF.